One and the same sample provided the 5 T cell receptor beta chains below, sequenced in a study of regulatory T cells in long-lasting Graves disease. Described time point: newly diagnosed GD, antithyroid drugs for less than 3 months. Preparation of the TCR library used RNA extracted from PBMCs. Building of the TCR beta libraries involved iRepertoire HTBI primers and Arm-PCR of CDR3 regions. TCRdb itself ran the multiplex PCR reads through MiXCR, one entry per CDR3 protein. This repertoire shows approximately 560,000 distinct CDR3 sequences, about 16% found once; its top ten account for more than 10%. These data were likewise used in another study, on T cells in Graves' hyperthyroidism and ophthalmopathy.

The specimen comprised peripheral blood mononuclear cells (PBMCs), sampled at new diagnosis, from a patient treated with antithyroid drugs. These receptors were taken from a man aged 18 to 29 with Graves disease.

The CDR3 DNA reads as TGTGCCATCAGTGAGTCCAAGGGGCCGACCTACGAGCAGTACTTC. This translates into CAISESKGPTYEQYF. The chain employs TRBV10-3 and TRBJ2-7; perhaps TRBD1 as D (5 bases). This CDR3 is 15 amino acids long. CDR1 and CDR2 (germline): ENHRY, SYGVKD. Trimming shortened V by 0 bases and J by 2 bases, and 11 bases separated the two germline ends.

The genes are TRBV7-2 and TRBJ2-3, with 9 bases matching TRBD2. Germline CDR1 and CDR2: SGHTA and FQGNSA. The CDR3 covers 16 residues. V lost 5 bases, J lost 2 bases, and 8 bases stayed unmatched. For the CDR3, the DNA is TGTGCCAGCAGCGCCCGGACTAGCGCAGTCACAGATACGCAGTATTTT. As protein: CASSARTSAVTDTQYF.

The V and J genes are TRBV27 and TRBJ1-4, with 9 positions matching TRBD1. In germline, CDR1 is MNHEY, CDR2 SMNVEV (reference sequence). The CDR3 length is 15 residues. V gave up 1 base and J gave up 5 bases; unmatched junction bases: 2. As DNA, the CDR3 is TGTGCCAGCAGTTTATACAGGGGGCCGAATGAAAAACTGTTTTTT. The encoded protein is CASSLYRGPNEKLFF. The variable domain in full, completed from reference TRBV27 and TRBJ1-4, reads EAQVTQNPRYLITVTGKKLTVTCSQNMNHEYMSWYRQDPGLGLRQIYYSMNVEVTDKGDVPEGYKVSRKEKRNFPLILESPSPNQTSLYFCASSLYRGPNEKLFFGSGTQLSVL.

This CDR3 reads CASSLTGQGGNQPQHF. CDR3 nucleotide sequence: TGTGCCAGCAGCTTGACGGGACAGGGCGGCAATCAGCCCCAGCATTTT. The chain combines TRBV5-4 with TRBJ1-5, with TRBD1 matching over 9 bases. Germline trimming cut 1 base from V and 2 bases from J; bases unmatched to any gene: 4. Germline V CDR1 and CDR2: SGHNT, YYREEE (reference sequence). The CDR3 is 16 amino acids. The full variable domain, completed using reference TRBV5-4 and TRBJ1-5, is ETGVTQSPTHLIKTRGQQVTLRCSSQSGHNTVSWYQQALGQGPQFIFQYYREEENGRGNFPPRFSGLQFPNYSSELNVNALELDDSALYLCASSLTGQGGNQPQHFGDGTRLSIL.

This clonotype was seen repeatedly, ten times or more. The chain employs TRBV7-8 and TRBJ2-1; 8 nucleotides align to TRBD2. The CDR3 contains 20 residues. Germline CDR1 and CDR2: SGHVS and FQNEAQ. The junction had 17 bases not matched to a gene; V was cut back by 1 base and J by 3 bases. The DNA for the CDR3 is TGTGCCAGCAGCTTAGGGGCAGGATTCCCGGGACTAGGGGGCTACAATGAGCAGTTCTTC. It yields the protein CASSLGAGFPGLGGYNEQFF.